A single sample gave rise to the 20 T cell receptor beta chains below, sequenced in a study of blood T cell repertoires in COVID-19. Sequencing was performed with immunoSEQ multiplex PCR; in TCRdb, only in-frame clones are kept and a portion is missing. The sample includes 250,000 to 350,000 clones, 89% of them seen just once. Sequencing was performed on peripheral blood. Receptors were obtained from a man aged 18 to 30 who had recovered from COVID-19.

CDR3 sequence reads: CASSPWGGPVNEQFF. In DNA form, the CDR3 reads TGTGCCAGCTCACCATGGGGAGGGCCTGTCAATGAGCAGTTCTTC. J is TRBJ2-1 and V is TRBV18; 7 positions match TRBD2. V lost 2 bases to trimming and J lost 6 bases; unmatched junction nucleotides: 7. From germline, CDR1 is KGHSH and CDR2 LQKENI. The CDR3 totals 15 residues.

The genes are TRBV9 and TRBJ1-1; D might be TRBD1 (6 bases). Germline CDR1 SGDLS, CDR2 YYNGEE. Trimming removed 0 bases from V and 6 bases from J, with 9 bases in between. This CDR3 region has 13 residues. The CDR3 region has the DNA TGTGCCAGCAGCGTAGACAGGGCCTCTGAAGCTTTCTTT. It is translated as CASSVDRASEAFF. Supplemented by reference TRBV9 and TRBJ1-1, the full variable domain reads DSGVTQTPKHLITATGQRVTLRCSPRSGDLSVYWYQQSLDQGLQFLIQYYNGEERAKGNILERFSAQQFPDLHSELNLSSLELGDSALYFCASSVDRASEAFFGQGTRLTVV.

This chain uses TRBV5-1 with TRBJ2-2; D uncertain. Germline V CDR1 and CDR2: SGHRS, YFSETQ. The CDR3 covers 14 residues. Trimming shortened V by 5 bases and J by 1 base, and 9 bases separated the two germline ends. The CDR3 here is CASRVRGNTGELFF. The DNA for the CDR3 is TGCGCCAGCAGGGTTCGAGGGAACACCGGGGAGCTGTTTTTT.

The sample holds one count of this clone. This sequence joins TRBV27 and TRBJ1-5; the match to TRBD1 covers 8 bases. CDR1 is MNHEY, CDR2 SMNVEV, per germline (reference sequence). This CDR3 has 16 amino acids. V dropped 5 bases and J dropped 0; count of bases not matched to a gene: 6. CDR3: CASSPGQGYSNQPQHF. In nucleotides, the CDR3 is TGTGCCAGCAGTCCTGGACAGGGCTATAGCAATCAGCCCCAGCATTTT.

The rearrangement uses TRBV13 and TRBJ2-7, with 7 bases that match TRBD1. The V and J ends lost 5 bases and 0 bases, in that order; junction bases with no gene match: 4. There are 14 residues in the CDR3. The germline V gene encodes CDR1 PRHDT and CDR2 FYEKMQ (reference sequence). CDR3 DNA sequence: TGTGCCAGCAGCCAACAGGGGCCCTCCTACGAGCAGTACTTC. Translated, it gives CASSQQGPSYEQYF.

The chain joins TRBV6-5 to TRBJ1-1; D might be TRBD1 (5 bases). Germline CDR1 reads MNHEY; CDR2 reads SVGAGI. This CDR3 is 11 amino acids long. Trimming left V 11 bases short and J 1 base short, with 8 bases between. Written as DNA, the CDR3 is TGTGCCGGGAGGGGGAACACTGAAGCTTTCTTT. Protein product: CAGRGNTEAFF.

This chain joins TRBV9 and TRBJ1-2; a weak D match, TRBD1 (6 bases). CDR3 length: 16 amino acids. Per the germline V gene, CDR1 is SGDLS and CDR2 is YYNGEE. Trimming cost V 4 bases and J 0 bases, with 16 bases left between them. This CDR3 reads CASSHSGQTSNYGYTF. The DNA for the CDR3 is TGTGCCAGCAGCCACTCTGGACAGACCTCTAACTATGGCTACACCTTC. The full variable domain, its missing parts supplied by reference TRBV9 and TRBJ1-2, is DSGVTQTPKHLITATGQRVTLRCSPRSGDLSVYWYQQSLDQGLQFLIQYYNGEERAKGNILERFSAQQFPDLHSELNLSSLELGDSALYFCASSHSGQTSNYGYTFGSGTRLTVV.

As concerns this clone: This sample includes further DNA sequences coding for the same CDR3. The J gene is TRBJ1-2, the V gene TRBV11-2, with 7 bases that match TRBD1. The V gene end was trimmed by 3 bases and the J gene end by 5 bases; junction bases not matched to a gene: 3. The length of the CDR3 is 13 residues. Germline-derived CDR1 and CDR2 are SGHAT and FQNNGV. CDR3 protein: CASSFRTGYGYTF. The CDR3 DNA is TGTGCCAGCAGCTTTCGGACAGGTTATGGCTACACCTTC.

Written as DNA, the CDR3 is TGTGCCAGCAAGTGGGGGGACGCTGAAGCTTTCTTT. Its protein product is CASKWGDAEAFF. The genes are TRBV28 and TRBJ1-1, with D tentatively TRBD1 (5 bases). Germline loops: CDR1 MDHEN, CDR2 SYDVKM. Trimming cost V 7 bases and J 6 bases, with 12 bases left between them. The CDR3 runs 12 residues.

This rearrangement joins TRBV4-3 to TRBJ2-2; possibly TRBD2 for D (5 bases). The germline V gene has CDR1 LGHNA and CDR2 YSLEER. The V gene lost 0 bases and the J gene lost 7 bases, with 6 bases spanning the gap. The CDR3 has 13 amino acids. The chain's CDR3 is CASSQDRGGELFF. Written as DNA, the CDR3 is TGCGCCAGCAGCCAAGACCGGGGCGGGGAGCTGTTTTTT.

This clone was found once. The chain employs TRBV14 and TRBJ2-3; D is unresolved. Trimming stripped 0 bases from V and 3 bases from J, with 10 bases between. Germline V CDR1 and CDR2: SGHDN, FVKESK. There are 15 residues in the CDR3. CDR3 residues: CASSQERGGTDTQYF. In DNA, the CDR3 is TGTGCCAGCAGCCAAGAGAGAGGTGGGACAGATACGCAGTATTTT.

This clone came up once. The chain employs TRBV7-8 and TRBJ1-5; a possible D gene is TRBD1 (6 bases). There are 19 residues in the CDR3. Trimming removed 1 base at V and 7 bases at J, with 26 bases between. Germline values: CDR1 SGHVS, CDR2 FQNEAQ. Written as DNA, the CDR3 is TGTGCCAGCAGCTTAGTCGGCTTGCCAGGCGGGGGCCGCGAGCAGCCCCAGCATTTT. Amino acids: CASSLVGLPGGGREQPQHF.

The V gene is TRBV30, the J gene TRBJ1-4; 7 positions agree with TRBD1. Germline CDR1 reads GTSNPN; CDR2 reads SVGIG (reference sequence). CDR3 length equals 15 residues. Trimming took 2 bases from V and 4 from J; bases not matched to a gene: 7. CDR3 sequence: CAWSKGARFNEKLFF. For the CDR3, the DNA is TGTGCCTGGAGTAAGGGGGCCCGCTTTAATGAAAAACTGTTTTTT.

The chain has TRBV16 and TRBJ1-4; no reliable D call. V was pared by 2 bases and J by 8 bases, with 9 bases between. The CDR3 loop spans 13 amino acids. From germline, CDR1 is KGHSY and CDR2 FQNENV. In DNA, the CDR3 is TGTGCCAGCAGCCAAGGGCGAGGGGAAAAACTGTTTTTT. Its translation is CASSQGRGEKLFF. Filled out from reference TRBV16 and TRBJ1-4, the complete variable domain reads GEEVAQTPKHLVRGEGQKAKLYCAPIKGHSYVFWYQQVLKNEFKFLISFQNENVFDETGMPKERFSAKCLPNSPCSLEIQATKLEDSAVYFCASSQGRGEKLFFGSGTQLSVL.

The CDR3 nucleotides read TGCGCCAGCAGCCCCAGGGGTAGCACAGATACGCAGTATTTT. It codes for CASSPRGSTDTQYF. The rearrangement links TRBV5-1 to TRBJ2-3; possible D gene TRBD1, 6 bases. The CDR3 is 14 amino acids. The germline gives CDR1 SGHRS, CDR2 YFSETQ. The V end lost 4 bases, the J end lost 0 bases, and 9 bases lay between the germline ends.

V and J are TRBV7-9 and TRBJ1-1; D gene unclear. V was pared by 5 bases and J by 1 base, with 11 bases between. Germline V gives CDR1 SEHNR, CDR2 FQNEAQ (reference sequence). The CDR3 sequence is 14 residues long. CDR3 DNA sequence: TGTGCCAGCAGCGACACCCCAGGGAACACTGAAGCTTTCTTT. Translated, it gives CASSDTPGNTEAFF.

As to this clone: An end of the junction does not agree with germline; a read error may underlie this. This chain connects TRBV25-1 to TRBJ1-4; D is undetermined. This CDR3 region has 13 residues. CDR1 is MGHDK, CDR2 SYGVNS, per germline. The CDR3 sequence is CASSEGDNEKLFF. CDR3 DNA sequence: TGTGCCAGCAGTGAGGGAGACAATGAGAAACTGTTTTTT.

The CDR3 DNA is TGTGCCAGCAGTTTAGGGAGCCTCGGGCCCCAGCATTTT. It specifies CASSLGSLGPQHF. The chain employs TRBV12-3 or TRBV12-4 and TRBJ1-5; D ambiguous. The CDR3 has 13 residues. V dropped 1 base and J dropped 9 bases, with 10 bases sitting between them.

The rearrangement uses TRBV2 and TRBJ2-2; the match to TRBD1 covers 8 bases. The trim removed 8 bases at V and 4 bases at J, leaving 6 bases unmatched. This CDR3 comprises 14 residues. Germline V lookup: CDR1 SNHLY, CDR2 FYNNEI. Here the CDR3 reads CASDRGGGTGELFF. The CDR3, as DNA: TGTGCCAGCGACAGGGGTGGCGGCACCGGGGAGCTGTTTTTT. The whole variable domain, remainder taken from reference TRBV2 and TRBJ2-2, is EPEVTQTPSHQVTQMGQEVILRCVPISNHLYFYWYRQILGQKVEFLVSFYNNEISEKSEIFDDQFSVERPDGSNFTLKIRSTKLEDSAMYFCASDRGGGTGELFFGEGSRLTVL.

Comments on this clone: Compared with germline, one end of the junction differs, possibly owing to a read error. This chain connects TRBV7-7 to TRBJ2-1, with D possibly matching TRBD1 (6 bases). CDR3 length: 15 amino acids. In germline, CDR1 is SSHAT, CDR2 FNYEAQ (reference sequence). CDR3 region: CASSLARTGYNEQFF. The CDR3 DNA follows: TGTGCTAGCAGCTTAGCCAGAACAGGGTACAATGAGCAGTTCTTC.